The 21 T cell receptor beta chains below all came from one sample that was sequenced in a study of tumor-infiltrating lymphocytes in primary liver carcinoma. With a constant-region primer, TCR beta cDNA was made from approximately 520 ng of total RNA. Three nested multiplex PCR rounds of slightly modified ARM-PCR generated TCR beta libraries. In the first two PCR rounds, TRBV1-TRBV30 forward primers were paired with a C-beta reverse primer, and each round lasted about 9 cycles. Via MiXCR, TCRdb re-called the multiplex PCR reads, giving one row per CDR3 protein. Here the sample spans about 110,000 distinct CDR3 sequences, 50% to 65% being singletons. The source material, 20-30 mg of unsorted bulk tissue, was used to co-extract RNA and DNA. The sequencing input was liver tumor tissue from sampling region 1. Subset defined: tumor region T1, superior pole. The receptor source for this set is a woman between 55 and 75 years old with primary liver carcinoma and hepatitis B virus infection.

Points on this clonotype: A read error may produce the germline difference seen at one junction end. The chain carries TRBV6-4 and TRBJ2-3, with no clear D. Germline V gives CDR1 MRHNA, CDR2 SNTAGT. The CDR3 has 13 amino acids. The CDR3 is CTSSEVATDTQYF. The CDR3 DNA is TGTACCAGCAGTGAAGTAGCCACAGATACGCAGTATTTT.

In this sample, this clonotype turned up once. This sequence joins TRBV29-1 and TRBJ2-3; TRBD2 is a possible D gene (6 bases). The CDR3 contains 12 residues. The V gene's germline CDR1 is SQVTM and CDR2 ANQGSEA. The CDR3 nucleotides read TGCAACGTGCCGACAGCGGGAGATACGCAGTATTTT. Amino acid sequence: CNVPTAGDTQYF.

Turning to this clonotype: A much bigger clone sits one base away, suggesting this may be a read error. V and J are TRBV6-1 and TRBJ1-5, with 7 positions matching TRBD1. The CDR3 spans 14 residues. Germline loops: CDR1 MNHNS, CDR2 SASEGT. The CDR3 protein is CASSDYRGNQSQHF. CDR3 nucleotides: TGTGCCAGCAGTGATTACAGGGGCAATCAGTCCCAGCATTTT.

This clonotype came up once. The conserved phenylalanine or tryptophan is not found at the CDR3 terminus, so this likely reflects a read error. CDR3 DNA sequence: TGTGCCAGCAGCCCCCGACAGGGGAGGACCCAGTACCTC. Translating gives CASSPRQGRTQYL. The chain carries TRBV6-5 and TRBJ2-5, with TRBD1 matching 8 bases. V was clipped by 6 bases and J by 7 bases; unmatched bases: 7. There are 13 residues in the CDR3. CDR1 and CDR2 (germline): MNHEY, SVGAGI.

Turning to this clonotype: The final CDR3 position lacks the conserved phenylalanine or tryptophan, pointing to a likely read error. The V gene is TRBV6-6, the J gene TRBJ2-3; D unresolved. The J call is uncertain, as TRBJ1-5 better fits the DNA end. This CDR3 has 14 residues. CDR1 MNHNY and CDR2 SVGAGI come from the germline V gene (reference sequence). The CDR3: CASTPAGVMDTQHI. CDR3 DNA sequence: TGTGCCAGCACCCCAGCCGGGGTGATGGATACGCAGCATATT.

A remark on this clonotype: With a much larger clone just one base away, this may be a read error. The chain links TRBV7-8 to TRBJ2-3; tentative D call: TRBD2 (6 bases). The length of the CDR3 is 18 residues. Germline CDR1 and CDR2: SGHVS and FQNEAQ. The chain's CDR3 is CGSSLDPPGSGFTDTQYF. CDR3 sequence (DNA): TGTGGCAGCAGCTTAGACCCCCCTGGGAGCGGGTTCACAGATACGCAGTATTTT.

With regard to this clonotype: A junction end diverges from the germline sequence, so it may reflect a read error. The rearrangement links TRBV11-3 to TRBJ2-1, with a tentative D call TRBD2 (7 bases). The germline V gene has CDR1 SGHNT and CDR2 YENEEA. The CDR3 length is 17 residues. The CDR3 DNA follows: TGTGCCAGCAGCTCCCGGGGGGCACGGACAATGGGCAATGAGCAGTCCTTC. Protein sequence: CASSSRGARTMGNEQSF.

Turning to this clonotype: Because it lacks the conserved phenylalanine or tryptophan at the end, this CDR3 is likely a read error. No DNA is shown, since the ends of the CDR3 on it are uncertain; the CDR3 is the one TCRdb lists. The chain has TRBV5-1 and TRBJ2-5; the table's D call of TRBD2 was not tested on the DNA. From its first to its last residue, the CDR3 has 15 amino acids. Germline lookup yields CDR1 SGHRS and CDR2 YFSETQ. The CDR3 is CASGTSGSLGETQCY.

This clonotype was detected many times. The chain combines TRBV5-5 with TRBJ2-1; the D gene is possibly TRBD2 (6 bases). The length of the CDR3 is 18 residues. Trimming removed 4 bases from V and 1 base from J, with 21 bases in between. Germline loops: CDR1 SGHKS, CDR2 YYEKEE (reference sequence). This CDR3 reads CASSPEGGRANSYNEQFF. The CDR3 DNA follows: TGTGCCAGCAGCCCGGAGGGCGGCAGGGCAAATTCCTACAATGAGCAGTTCTTC.

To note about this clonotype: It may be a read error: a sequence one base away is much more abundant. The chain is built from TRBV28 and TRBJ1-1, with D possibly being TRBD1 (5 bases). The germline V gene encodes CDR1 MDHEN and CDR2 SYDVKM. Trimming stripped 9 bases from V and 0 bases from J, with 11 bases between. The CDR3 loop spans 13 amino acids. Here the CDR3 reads CASREGVNTEAFF. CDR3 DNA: TGTGCCAGTCGCGAAGGGGTGAACACTGAAGCTTTCTTT.

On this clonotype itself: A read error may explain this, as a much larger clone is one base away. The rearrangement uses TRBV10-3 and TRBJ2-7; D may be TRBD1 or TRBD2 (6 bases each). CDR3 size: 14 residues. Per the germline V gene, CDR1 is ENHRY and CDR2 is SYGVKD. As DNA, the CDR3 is TGTGCCATCAATGAGTCGTACGGGGGCGACGAGCAGTACTTC. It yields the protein CAINESYGGDEQYF.

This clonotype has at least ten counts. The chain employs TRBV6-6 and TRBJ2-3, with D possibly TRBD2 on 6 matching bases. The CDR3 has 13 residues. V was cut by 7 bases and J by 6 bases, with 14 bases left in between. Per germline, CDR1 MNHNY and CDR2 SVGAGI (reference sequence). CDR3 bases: TGTGCCAGCACCGGCCGGGGGAAGGATACGCAGTATTTT. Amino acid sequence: CASTGRGKDTQYF.

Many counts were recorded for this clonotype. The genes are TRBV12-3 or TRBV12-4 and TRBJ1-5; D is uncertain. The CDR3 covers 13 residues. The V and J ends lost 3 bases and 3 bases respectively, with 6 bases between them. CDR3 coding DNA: TGTGCCAGCAGTTTCAACACCAATCAGCCCCAGCATTTT. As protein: CASSFNTNQPQHF.

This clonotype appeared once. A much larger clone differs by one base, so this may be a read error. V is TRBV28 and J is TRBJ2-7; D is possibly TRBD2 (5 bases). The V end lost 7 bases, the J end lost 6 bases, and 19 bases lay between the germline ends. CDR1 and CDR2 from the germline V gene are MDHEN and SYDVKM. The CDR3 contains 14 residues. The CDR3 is CASTPPPDSAEQYF. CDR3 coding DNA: TGTGCCAGCACGCCCCCTCCAGATAGCGCCGAGCAGTACTTC.

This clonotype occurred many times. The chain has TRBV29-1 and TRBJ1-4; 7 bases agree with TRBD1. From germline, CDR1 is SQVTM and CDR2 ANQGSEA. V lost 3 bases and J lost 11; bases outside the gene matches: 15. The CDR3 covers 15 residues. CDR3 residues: CSVDAPRDSATKLFF. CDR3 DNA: TGCAGCGTTGATGCCCCTCGGGACAGTGCGACGAAACTGTTTTTT. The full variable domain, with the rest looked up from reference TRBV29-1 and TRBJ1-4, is SAVISQKPSRDICQRGTSLTIQCQVDSQVTMMFWYRQQPGQSLTLIATANQGSEATYESGFVIDKFPISRPNLTFSTLTVSNMSPEDSSIYLCSVDAPRDSATKLFFGSGTQLSVL.

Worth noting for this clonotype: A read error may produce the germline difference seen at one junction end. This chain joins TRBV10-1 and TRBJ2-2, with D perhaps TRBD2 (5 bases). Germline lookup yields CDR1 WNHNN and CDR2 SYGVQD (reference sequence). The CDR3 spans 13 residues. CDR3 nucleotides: TGCCCCAGCAGTCTCTGGAACACCGGGGAGCTGTTCTTT. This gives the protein CPSSLWNTGELFF.

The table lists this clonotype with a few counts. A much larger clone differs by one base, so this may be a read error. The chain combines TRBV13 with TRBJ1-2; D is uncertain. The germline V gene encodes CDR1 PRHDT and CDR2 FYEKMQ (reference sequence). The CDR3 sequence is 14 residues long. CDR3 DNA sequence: TGTGCCAGCAGCCGCACAAAGGTGCGGTATGGCAACACCTTC. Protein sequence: CASSRTKVRYGNTF.

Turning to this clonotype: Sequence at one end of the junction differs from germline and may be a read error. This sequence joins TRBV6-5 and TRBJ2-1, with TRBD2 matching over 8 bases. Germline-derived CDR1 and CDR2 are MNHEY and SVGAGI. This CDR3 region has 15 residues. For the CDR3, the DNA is TGTGCCAGCAATTACTCGGCCAGCGGGAGTAATGAGCAGTTCTTC. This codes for CASNYSASGSNEQFF.

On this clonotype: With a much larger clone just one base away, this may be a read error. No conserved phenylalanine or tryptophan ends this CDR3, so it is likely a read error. CDR3: CATGGKELAGVNEQYY. In nucleotides, the CDR3 is TGTGCCACCGGGGGTAAGGAACTAGCGGGAGTAAACGAGCAGTACTAC. This chain uses TRBV28 with TRBJ2-7; the match to TRBD2 covers 11 bases. Looked up from germline, CDR1 is MDHEN and CDR2 is SYDVKM. The trim removed 10 bases at V and 5 bases at J, leaving 16 bases unmatched. The CDR3 sequence is 16 residues long.

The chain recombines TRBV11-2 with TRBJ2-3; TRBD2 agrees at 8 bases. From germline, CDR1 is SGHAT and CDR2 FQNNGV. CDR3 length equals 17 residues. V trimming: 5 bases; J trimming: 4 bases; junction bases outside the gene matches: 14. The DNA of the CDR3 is TGTGCCAGCAGCCTGGGACAAGGGACGGGAGGGGCAGATACGCAGTATTTT. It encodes CASSLGQGTGGADTQYF.

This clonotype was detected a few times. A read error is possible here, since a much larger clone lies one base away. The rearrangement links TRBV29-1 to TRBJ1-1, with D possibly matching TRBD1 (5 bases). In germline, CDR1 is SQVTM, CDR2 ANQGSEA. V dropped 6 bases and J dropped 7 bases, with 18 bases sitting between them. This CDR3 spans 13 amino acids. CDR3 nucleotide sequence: TGCAGCGTCGGAGACAGTGGGGGACTTGAAGCTTTCTTT. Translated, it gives CSVGDSGGLEAFF.